These T cell receptor beta chains were read from a single sample in a study of blood T cell repertoires in COVID-19. Profiling relied on immunoSEQ multiplex PCR, and the TCRdb table lists in-frame clones only, not all of them. The sample lists roughly 340,000 clones; approximately 91% were seen once. The material sequenced was peripheral blood. Receptors were obtained from a woman aged 65 to 85 with COVID-19, enrolled during active disease. The CDR3 runs from the conserved cysteine through the conserved F or W. D genes are given only for firm matches. The size field is filled for only some rows; it gives once, few, many or a size class.

v_call	clone_size	d_call	j_call	cdr3_aa	cdr3_nt
TRBV25-1	once	.	TRBJ2-5	CASSDSGGPETQYF	TGTGCCAGCAGTGATTCAGGGGGGCCAGAGACCCAGTACTTC
TRBV7-3	.	TRBD2	TRBJ2-3	CASSAGGAPGDTQYF	TGTGCCAGCAGCGCCGGGGGGGCCCCGGGGGATACGCAGTATTTT
TRBV9	.	.	TRBJ1-2	CASSVAPGRGYTF	TGTGCCAGCAGCGTAGCTCCAGGGCGGGGCTACACCTTC
TRBV19	.	.	TRBJ1-2	CASTPRQGNYGYTF	TGTGCCAGTACCCCTCGCCAGGGGAACTATGGCTACACCTTC
TRBV27	few	.	TRBJ1-6	CASSLPDTNSPLHF	TGTGCCAGCAGTTTGCCCGACACTAATTCACCCCTCCACTTT
TRBV19	.	TRBD1	TRBJ1-2	CASSIGTGGDYGYTF	TGTGCCAGTAGTATAGGCACAGGGGGCGACTATGGCTACACCTTC
TRBV19	.	.	TRBJ2-3	CASNKGLTDTQYF	TGTGCCAGTAATAAGGGGCTGACAGATACGCAGTATTTT
TRBV7-9	.	.	TRBJ1-1	CASSLNGVVAFF	TGTGCCAGCAGCTTAAACGGGGTTGTAGCTTTCTTT
TRBV2	.	.	TRBJ2-5	CASRVSGQQGETQYF	TGTGCCAGCAGAGTTTCGGGACAACAAGGGGAGACCCAGTACTTC
TRBV24-1	.	.	TRBJ1-4	CATSALQKDRNNEKLFF	TGTGCCACCAGTGCCTTACAAAAGGACAGAAATAATGAAAAACTGTTTTTT
TRBV19	.	.	TRBJ2-3	CASSILGTDTQYF	TGTGCCAGTAGTATATTAGGCACAGATACGCAGTATTTT
TRBV27	few	.	TRBJ1-4	CASSAYRTVNEKLFF	TGTGCCAGCAGTGCTTACAGGACGGTAAATGAAAAACTGTTTTTT
TRBV4-1	.	TRBD1	TRBJ1-1	CASSQDPGGDTEAFF	TGCGCCAGCAGCCAGGACCCAGGGGGCGACACTGAAGCTTTCTTT
TRBV6-5	.	.	TRBJ2-7	CASSLTRGIYEQYF	TGTGCCAGCAGTTTGACCCGGGGGATCTACGAGCAGTACTTC
TRBV9	.	TRBD2	TRBJ2-2	CASSVEASGGSTGELFF	TGTGCCAGCAGCGTAGAGGCTAGCGGGGGCTCCACCGGGGAGCTGTTTTTT